Included here is one TCR beta chain sequence, with context. Given a much more abundant clone one base away, this may be a read error. The sample is drawn from a study of T cell repertoires in cytomegalovirus infection. Per the germline V gene, CDR1 is SGHVS and CDR2 is FNYEAQ. This CDR3 is 18 amino acids long. One entry per CDR3 protein, called by TCRdb with MiXCR from the reads. The sample shows 560,000 or so distinct CDR3 sequences, approximately 15% of them seen only once. What was sequenced was CD8+ T cells from PBMCs. The chain employs TRBV7-6 and TRBJ2-2, with 14 bases aligning to TRBD2. The origin of this receptor is a human donor in good health (CMV status not recorded). Some clones in this sample may be carry-over from other donors' samples. CDR3 bases: TGTGCCGGCAGCTCAAAAGGGACTAGCGGGAGAGGACCCGGGGAGCTGTTTTTT. Its translation: CAGSSKGTSGRGPGELFF.